This TCR beta chain was captured by sequencing in a study of cytomegalovirus exposure and HLA in healthy donors. Whole-study findings and limits: The classifier reportedly diagnosed cytomegalovirus status with high specificity and sensitivity. The records held CMV serostatus as the only immune exposure information. As confirmed in vitro, a few CMV-associated chains were specific for CMV antigens.

This clone was seen a handful of times. The antigen remains undetermined. The PCR was carried out with 60 Vbeta primers and 13 Jbeta primers. Libraries were prepared by immunoSEQ multiplex PCR; TCRdb keeps only in-frame clonotypes and omits some of them. The sample lists 130,000 to 150,000 clones; 75% to 85% were seen once. The CDR3 totals 12 residues. V was trimmed by 2 bases and J by 10 bases, leaving 11 bases between them. CDR1 SGHAT and CDR2 FQNNGV come from the germline V gene. The V gene is TRBV11-2, the J gene TRBJ1-1; D is perhaps TRBD1 (6 bases). Sample: PBMCs. The clonotype comes from a young woman in good health and CMV-seropositive. CDR3 sequence: CASSLRGILAFF. The CDR3 DNA follows: TGTGCCAGCAGCTTAAGGGGGATCTTAGCTTTCTTT.